This T cell receptor beta chain was recovered during a study of low-dose radiotherapy and immunotherapy resistance in tumors. Trimming left V 4 bases short and J 2 bases short, with 10 bases between. The CDR3 covers 14 residues. CDR1 is SNHLY, CDR2 FYNNEI, per germline. The time point denotes: after trial treatment. Treatment defined: LDRT plus nivolumab, ipilimumab, low-dose cyclophosphamide and aspirin (RACIN trial). Primers targeting TRAV and TRBV primed first-strand cDNA, covering alpha and beta chains. With a constant-region primer and a V-primer adapter, TCRs were subjected to 20 PCR cycles of amplification. Using its own MiXCR run on the reads, TCRdb lists one record per CDR3 protein. Of approximately 84,000 distinct CDR3 sequences in the sample, 15% to 20% were seen once. This clonotype was counted a few times.

The sequence came from a male donor with prostate cancer. The sample here was PBMCs, taken after low-dose radiotherapy plus immunotherapy. The chain joins TRBV2 to TRBJ2-3; D call uncertain. The CDR3 DNA reads TGTGCCAGCAGTGGACGGACGGTCACAGATACGCAGTATTTT. Protein sequence: CASSGRTVTDTQYF.